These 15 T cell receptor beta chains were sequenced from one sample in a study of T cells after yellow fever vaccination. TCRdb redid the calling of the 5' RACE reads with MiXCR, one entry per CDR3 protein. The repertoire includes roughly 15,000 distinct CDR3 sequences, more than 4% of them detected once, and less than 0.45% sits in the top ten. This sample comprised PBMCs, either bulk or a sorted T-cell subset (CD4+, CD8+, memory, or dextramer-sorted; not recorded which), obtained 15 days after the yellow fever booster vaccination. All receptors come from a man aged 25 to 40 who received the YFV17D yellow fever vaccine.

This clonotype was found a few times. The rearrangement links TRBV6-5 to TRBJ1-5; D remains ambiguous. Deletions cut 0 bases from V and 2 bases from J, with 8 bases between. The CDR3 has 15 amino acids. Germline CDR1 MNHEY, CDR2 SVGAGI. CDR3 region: CASSYSGRGNQPQHF. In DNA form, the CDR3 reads TGTGCCAGCAGTTACTCGGGCAGAGGCAATCAGCCCCAGCATTTT.

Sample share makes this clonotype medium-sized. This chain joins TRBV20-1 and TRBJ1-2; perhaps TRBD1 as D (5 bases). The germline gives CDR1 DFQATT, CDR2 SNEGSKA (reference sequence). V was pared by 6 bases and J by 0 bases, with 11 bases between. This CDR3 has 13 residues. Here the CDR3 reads CSAAEGSNYGYTF. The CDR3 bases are TGCAGTGCAGCCGAGGGGTCTAACTATGGCTACACCTTC.

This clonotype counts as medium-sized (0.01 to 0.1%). In DNA, the CDR3 is TGCAGTGCTAGATCGAACGGGGAGCTGTTTTTT. This translates into CSARSNGELFF. This chain uses TRBV20-1 with TRBJ2-2; D is unresolved. CDR1 DFQATT and CDR2 SNEGSKA come from the germline V gene (reference sequence). The CDR3 consists of 11 residues. The germline V and J ends were trimmed by 2 bases and 7 bases, with 5 bases remaining between them.

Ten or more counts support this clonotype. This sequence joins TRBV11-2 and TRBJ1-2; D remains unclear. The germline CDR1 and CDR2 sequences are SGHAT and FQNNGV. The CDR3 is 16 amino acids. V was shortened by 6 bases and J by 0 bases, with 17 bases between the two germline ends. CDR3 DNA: TGTGCCAGCAGTCAAGGTCGAGTGACCCCTAACTATGGCTACACCTTC. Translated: CASSQGRVTPNYGYTF. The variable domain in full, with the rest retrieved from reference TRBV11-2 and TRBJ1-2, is EAGVAQSPRYKIIEKRQSVAFWCNPISGHATLYWYQQILGQGPKLLIQFQNNGVVDDSQLPKDRFSAERLKGVDSTLKIQPAKLEDSAVYLCASSQGRVTPNYGYTFGSGTRLTVV.

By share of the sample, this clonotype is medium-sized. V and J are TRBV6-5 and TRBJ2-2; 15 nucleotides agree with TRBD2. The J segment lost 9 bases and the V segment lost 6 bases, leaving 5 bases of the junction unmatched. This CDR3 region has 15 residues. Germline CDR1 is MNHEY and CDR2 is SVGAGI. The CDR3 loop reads CASSLGLAGGWELFF. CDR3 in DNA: TGTGCCAGCAGCCTGGGACTAGCGGGAGGATGGGAGCTGTTTTTT.

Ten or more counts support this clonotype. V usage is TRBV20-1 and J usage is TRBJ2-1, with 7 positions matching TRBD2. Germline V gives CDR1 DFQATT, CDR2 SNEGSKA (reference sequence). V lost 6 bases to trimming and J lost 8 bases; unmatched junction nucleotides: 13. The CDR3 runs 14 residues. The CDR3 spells CSALSGTSQDEQFF. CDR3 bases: TGCAGTGCCCTGAGCGGGACCAGCCAGGATGAGCAGTTCTTC.

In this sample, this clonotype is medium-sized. The CDR3 spells CASSLVTSYNEQFF. The CDR3 DNA follows: TGCGCCAGCAGCTTGGTTACCTCCTACAATGAGCAGTTCTTC. The chain uses TRBV5-1 and TRBJ2-1; no definite D call. Per germline, CDR1 SGHRS and CDR2 YFSETQ. The V end was cut by 0 bases, the J end by 0 bases, with 4 bases between. This CDR3 region has 14 residues.

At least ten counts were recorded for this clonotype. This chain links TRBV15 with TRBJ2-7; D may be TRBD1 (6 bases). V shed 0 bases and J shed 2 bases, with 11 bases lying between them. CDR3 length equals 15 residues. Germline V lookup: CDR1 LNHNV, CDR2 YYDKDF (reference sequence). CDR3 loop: CATSRDFGQTYEQYF. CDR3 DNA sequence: TGTGCCACCAGCAGAGATTTCGGACAGACCTACGAGCAGTACTTC.

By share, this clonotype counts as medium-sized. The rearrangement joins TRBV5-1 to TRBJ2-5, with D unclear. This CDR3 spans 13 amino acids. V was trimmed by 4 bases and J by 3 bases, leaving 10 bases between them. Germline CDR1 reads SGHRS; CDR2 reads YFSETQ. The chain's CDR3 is CASSPLVEETQYF. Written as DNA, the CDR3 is TGCGCCAGCAGCCCCCTGGTGGAAGAGACCCAGTACTTC. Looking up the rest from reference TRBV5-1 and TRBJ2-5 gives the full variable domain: KAGVTQTPRYLIKTRGQQVTLSCSPISGHRSVSWYQQTPGQGLQFLFEYFSETQRNKGNFPGRFSGRQFSNSRSEMNVSTLELGDSALYLCASSPLVEETQYFGPGTRLLVL.

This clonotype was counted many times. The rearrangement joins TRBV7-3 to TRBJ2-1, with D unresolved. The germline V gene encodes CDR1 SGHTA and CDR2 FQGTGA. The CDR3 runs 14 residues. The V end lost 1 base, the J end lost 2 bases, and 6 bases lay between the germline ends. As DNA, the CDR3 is TGTGCCAGCAGCTTAAACAGTGCCTACAATGAGCAGTTCTTC. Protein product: CASSLNSAYNEQFF.

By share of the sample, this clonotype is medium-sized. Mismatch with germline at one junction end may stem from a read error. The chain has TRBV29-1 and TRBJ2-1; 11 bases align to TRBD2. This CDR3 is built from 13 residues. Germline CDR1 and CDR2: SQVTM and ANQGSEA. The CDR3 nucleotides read TGCACCGTTAGCGGGAGGGCCGACAATGAGCAGTTCTTC. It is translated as CTVSGRADNEQFF.

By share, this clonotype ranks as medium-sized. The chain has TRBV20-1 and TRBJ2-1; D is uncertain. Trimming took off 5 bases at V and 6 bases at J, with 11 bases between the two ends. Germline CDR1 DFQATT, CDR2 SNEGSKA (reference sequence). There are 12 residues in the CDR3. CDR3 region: CSAQESSNEQFF. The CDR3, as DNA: TGCAGTGCTCAAGAAAGCAGCAATGAGCAGTTCTTC.

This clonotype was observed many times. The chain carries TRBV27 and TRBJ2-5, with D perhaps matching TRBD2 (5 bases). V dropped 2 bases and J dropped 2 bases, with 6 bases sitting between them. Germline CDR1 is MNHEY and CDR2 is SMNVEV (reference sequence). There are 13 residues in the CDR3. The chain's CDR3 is CASSLEGQETQYF. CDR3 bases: TGTGCCAGCAGTTTAGAGGGACAAGAGACCCAGTACTTC.

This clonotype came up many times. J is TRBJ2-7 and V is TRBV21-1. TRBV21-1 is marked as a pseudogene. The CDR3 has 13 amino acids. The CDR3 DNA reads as TGTGCCAGCAGCAAAGGGCCGTCAGGCGAGCAGTACTTC. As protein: CASSKGPSGEQYF.

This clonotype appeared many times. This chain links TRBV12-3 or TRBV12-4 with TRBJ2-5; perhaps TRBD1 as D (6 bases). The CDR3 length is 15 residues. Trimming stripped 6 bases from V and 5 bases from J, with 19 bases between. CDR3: CASRGQSGRWETQYF. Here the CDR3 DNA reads TGTGCCAGCAGAGGACAGTCCGGGCGGTGGGAGACCCAGTACTTC.